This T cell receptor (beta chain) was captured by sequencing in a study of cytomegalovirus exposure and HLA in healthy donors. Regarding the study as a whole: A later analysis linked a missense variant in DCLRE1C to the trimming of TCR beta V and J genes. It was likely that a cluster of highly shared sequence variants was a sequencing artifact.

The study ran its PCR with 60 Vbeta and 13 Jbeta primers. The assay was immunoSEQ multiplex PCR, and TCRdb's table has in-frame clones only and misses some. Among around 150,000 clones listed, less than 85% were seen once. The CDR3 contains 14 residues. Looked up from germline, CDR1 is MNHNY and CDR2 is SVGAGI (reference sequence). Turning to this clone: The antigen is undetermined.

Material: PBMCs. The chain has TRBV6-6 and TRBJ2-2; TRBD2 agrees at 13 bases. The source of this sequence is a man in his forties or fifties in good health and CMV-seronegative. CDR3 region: CANKGLAGTGELFF. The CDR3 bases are TGTGCGAATAAGGGACTAGCGGGGACCGGGGAGCTGTTTTTT.